This entry lists 3 T cell receptor beta chains sequenced from one sample in a study of cytomegalovirus exposure and HLA in healthy donors. The PCR used 60 Vbeta and 13 Jbeta primers. TCRdb's copy holds only in-frame clones and misses some; the assay was immunoSEQ multiplex PCR. The sample contains 150,000 to 200,000 clones, 78% of which appear only once. Specimen: PBMCs. These receptors were obtained from a woman between 35 and 50 years old in good health and CMV-seronegative.

The rearrangement joins TRBV18 to TRBJ1-5; 7 nucleotides match TRBD1. The CDR3 is 14 residues long. Losses at the gene ends were 5 bases for V and 7 bases for J; bases not matched to a gene: 8. CDR1 and CDR2 from the germline V gene are KGHSH and LQKENI. CDR3 amino acids: CASSVSQGDQPQHF. CDR3 nucleotides: TGTGCCAGCTCAGTATCCCAGGGGGACCAGCCCCAGCATTTT.

This sequence joins TRBV4-1 and TRBJ2-3; D may be TRBD2 (7 bases). CDR3 length: 17 residues. The germline V gene encodes CDR1 MGHRA and CDR2 YSYEKL. V was pared by 0 bases and J by 6 bases, with 19 bases between. For the CDR3, the DNA is TGCGCCAGCAGCCAAGAGAGGAGGGGGGGCCGGGCGGATACGCAGTATTTT. It yields the protein CASSQERRGGRADTQYF.

V and J are TRBV5-1 and TRBJ2-5; TRBD1 is a possible D gene (6 bases). The CDR3 consists of 15 residues. The germline CDR1 and CDR2 sequences are SGHRS and YFSETQ. V was shortened by 2 bases and J by 1 base, with 12 bases between the two germline ends. CDR3 region: CASSLWSRGQETQYF. The CDR3 nucleotides read TGCGCCAGCAGCTTATGGTCCAGGGGCCAAGAGACCCAGTACTTC.